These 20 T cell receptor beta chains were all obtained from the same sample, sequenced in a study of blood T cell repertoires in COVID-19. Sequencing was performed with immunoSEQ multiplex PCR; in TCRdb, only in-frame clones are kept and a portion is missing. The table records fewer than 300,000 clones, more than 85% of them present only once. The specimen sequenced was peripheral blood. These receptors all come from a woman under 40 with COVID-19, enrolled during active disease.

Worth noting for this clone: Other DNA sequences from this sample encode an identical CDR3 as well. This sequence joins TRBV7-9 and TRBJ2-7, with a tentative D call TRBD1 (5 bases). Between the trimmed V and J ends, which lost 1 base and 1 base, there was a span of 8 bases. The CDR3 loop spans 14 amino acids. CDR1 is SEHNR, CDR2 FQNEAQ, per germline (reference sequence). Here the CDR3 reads CASSLGGASYEQYF. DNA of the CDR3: TGTGCCAGCAGCTTAGGTGGGGCTTCCTACGAGCAGTACTTC.

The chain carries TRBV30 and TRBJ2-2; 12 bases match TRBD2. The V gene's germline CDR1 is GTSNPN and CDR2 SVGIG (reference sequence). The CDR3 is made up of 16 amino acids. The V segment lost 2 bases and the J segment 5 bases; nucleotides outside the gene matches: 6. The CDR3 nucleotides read TGTGCCTGGAGTCCCATCGGACTAGCGGGGACCGGGGAGCTGTTTTTT. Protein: CAWSPIGLAGTGELFF.

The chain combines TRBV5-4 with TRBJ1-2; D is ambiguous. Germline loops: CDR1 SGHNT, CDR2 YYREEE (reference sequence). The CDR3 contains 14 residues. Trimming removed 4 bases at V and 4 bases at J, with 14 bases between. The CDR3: CASSAKTEGYGYTF. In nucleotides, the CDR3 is TGTGCCAGCAGCGCAAAAACAGAAGGCTATGGCTACACCTTC.

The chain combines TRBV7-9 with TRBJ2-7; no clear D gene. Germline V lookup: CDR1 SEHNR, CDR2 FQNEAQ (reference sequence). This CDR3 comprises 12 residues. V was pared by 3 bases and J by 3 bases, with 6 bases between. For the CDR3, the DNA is TGTGCCAGCAGCTTTGACTTCTACGAGCAGTACTTC. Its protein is CASSFDFYEQYF.

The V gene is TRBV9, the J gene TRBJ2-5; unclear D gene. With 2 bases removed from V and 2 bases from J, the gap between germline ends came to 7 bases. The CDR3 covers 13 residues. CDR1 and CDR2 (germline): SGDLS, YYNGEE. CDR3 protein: CASSVFGQETQYF. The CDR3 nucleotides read TGTGCCAGCAGCGTGTTCGGGCAAGAGACCCAGTACTTC.

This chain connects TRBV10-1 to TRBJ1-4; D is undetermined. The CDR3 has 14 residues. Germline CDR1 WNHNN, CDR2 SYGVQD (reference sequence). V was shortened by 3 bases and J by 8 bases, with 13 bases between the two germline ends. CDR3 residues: CASSEEVHGEKLFF. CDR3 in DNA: TGCGCCAGCAGTGAAGAGGTCCATGGGGAAAAACTGTTTTTT.

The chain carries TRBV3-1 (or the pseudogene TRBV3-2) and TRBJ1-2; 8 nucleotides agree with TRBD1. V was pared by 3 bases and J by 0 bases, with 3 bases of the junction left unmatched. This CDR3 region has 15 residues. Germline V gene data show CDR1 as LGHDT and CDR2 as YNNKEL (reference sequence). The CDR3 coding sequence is TGTGCCAGCAGCCAGGGACAGGCAGCTAACTATGGCTACACCTTC. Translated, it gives CASSQGQAANYGYTF.

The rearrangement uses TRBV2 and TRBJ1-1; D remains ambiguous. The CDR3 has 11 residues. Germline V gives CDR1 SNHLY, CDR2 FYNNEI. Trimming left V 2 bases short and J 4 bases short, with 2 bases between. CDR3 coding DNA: TGTGCCAGCAGTGAACTCACTGAAGCTTTCTTT. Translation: CASSELTEAFF.

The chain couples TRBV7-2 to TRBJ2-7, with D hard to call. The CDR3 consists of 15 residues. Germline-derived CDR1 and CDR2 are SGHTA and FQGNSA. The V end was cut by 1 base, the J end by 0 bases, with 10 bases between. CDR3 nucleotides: TGTGCCAGCAGCTTAGTAGAGTGGAGCTCCTACGAGCAGTACTTC. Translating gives CASSLVEWSSYEQYF.

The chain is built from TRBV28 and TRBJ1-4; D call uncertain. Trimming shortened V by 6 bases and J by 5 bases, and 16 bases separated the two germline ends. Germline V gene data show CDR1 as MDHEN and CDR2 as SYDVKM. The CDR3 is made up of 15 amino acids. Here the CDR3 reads CASSLSVVVNEKLFF. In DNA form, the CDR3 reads TGTGCCAGCAGCCTATCGGTGGTAGTAAATGAAAAACTGTTTTTT.

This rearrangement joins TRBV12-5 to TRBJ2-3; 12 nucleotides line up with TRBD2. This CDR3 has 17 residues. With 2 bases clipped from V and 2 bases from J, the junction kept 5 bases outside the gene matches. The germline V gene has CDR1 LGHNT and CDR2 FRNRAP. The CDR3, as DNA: TGTGCTAGTGGTTTGCACCGACTAGCGGGAGACACAGATACGCAGTATTTT. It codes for CASGLHRLAGDTDTQYF. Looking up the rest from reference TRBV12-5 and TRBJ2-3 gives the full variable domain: DARVTQTPRHKVTEMGQEVTMRCQPILGHNTVFWYRQTMMQGLELLAYFRNRAPLDDSGMPKDRFSAEMPDATLATLKIQPSEPRDSAVYFCASGLHRLAGDTDTQYFGPGTRLTVL.

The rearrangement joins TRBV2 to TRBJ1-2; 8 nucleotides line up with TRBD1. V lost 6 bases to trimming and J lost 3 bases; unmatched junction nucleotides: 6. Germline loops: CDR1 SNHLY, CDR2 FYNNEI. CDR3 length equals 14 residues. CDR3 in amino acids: CASSRQGSDYGYTF. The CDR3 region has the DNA TGTGCCAGCAGCAGACAGGGGTCCGACTATGGCTACACCTTC.

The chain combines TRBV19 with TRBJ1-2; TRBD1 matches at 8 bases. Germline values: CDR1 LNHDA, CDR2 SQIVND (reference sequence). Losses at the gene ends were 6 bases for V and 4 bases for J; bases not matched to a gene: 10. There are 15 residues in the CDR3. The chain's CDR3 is CASSQTGARVYGYTF. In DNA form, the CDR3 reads TGTGCCAGTAGCCAGACAGGGGCGCGGGTCTATGGCTACACCTTC.

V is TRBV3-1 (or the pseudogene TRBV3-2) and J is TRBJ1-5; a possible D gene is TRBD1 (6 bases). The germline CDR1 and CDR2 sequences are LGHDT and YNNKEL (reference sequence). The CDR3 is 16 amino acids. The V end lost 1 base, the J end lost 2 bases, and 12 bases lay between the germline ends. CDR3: CASSQGGRGGNQPQHF. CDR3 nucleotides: TGTGCCAGCAGCCAAGGCGGCAGGGGTGGCAATCAGCCCCAGCATTTT.

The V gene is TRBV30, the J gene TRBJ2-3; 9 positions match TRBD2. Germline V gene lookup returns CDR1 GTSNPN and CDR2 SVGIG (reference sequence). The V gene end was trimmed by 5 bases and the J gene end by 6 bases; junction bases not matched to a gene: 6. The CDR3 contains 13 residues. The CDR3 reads CAWLAGGTDTQYF. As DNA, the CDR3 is TGTGCCTGGCTGGCGGGAGGGACGGATACGCAGTATTTT.

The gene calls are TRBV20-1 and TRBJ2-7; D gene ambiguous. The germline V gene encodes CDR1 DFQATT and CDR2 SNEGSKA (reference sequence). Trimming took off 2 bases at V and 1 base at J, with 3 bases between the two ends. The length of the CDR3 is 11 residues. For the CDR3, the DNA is TGCAGTGCTAGACCGTCCTACGAGCAGTACTTC. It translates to CSARPSYEQYF.

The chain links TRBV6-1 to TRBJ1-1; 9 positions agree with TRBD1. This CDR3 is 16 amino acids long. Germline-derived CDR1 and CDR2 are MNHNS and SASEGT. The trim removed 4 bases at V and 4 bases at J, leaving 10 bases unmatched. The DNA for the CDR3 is TGTGCCAGCAGTGGACAACTGGGACAGGGAGTCACTGAAGCTTTCTTT. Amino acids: CASSGQLGQGVTEAFF.

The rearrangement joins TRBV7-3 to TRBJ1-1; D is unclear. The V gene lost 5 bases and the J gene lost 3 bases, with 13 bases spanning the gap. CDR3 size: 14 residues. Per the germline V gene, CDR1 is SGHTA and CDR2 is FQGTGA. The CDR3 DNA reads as TGTGCCAGCAGCCCAACATACGGGGACACTGAAGCTTTCTTT. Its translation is CASSPTYGDTEAFF.

This CDR3 reads CATSDPSGTIDEQFF. The CDR3 region has the DNA TGTGCCACCAGTGACCCTAGCGGGACTATCGATGAGCAGTTCTTC. The V gene is TRBV24-1, the J gene TRBJ2-1, with 9 nucleotides matching TRBD2. The J segment lost 8 bases and the V segment lost 4 bases, leaving 8 bases of the junction unmatched. Germline V gives CDR1 KGHDR, CDR2 SFDVKD. CDR3 size: 15 residues.

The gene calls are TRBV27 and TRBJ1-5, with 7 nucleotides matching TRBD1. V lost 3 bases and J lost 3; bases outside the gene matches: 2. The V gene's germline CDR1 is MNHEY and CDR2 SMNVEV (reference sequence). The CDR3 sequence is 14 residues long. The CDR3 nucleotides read TGTGCCAGCAGTTTTGGACAGGTCAATCAGCCCCAGCATTTT. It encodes CASSFGQVNQPQHF.